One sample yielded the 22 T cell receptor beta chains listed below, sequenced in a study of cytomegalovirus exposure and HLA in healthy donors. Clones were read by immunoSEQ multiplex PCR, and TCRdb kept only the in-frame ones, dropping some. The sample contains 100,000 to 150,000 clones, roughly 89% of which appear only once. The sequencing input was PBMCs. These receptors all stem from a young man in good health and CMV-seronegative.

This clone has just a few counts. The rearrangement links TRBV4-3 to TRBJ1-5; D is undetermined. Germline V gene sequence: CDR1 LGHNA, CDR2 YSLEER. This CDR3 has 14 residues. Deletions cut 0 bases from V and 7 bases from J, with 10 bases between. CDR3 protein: CASSQDLDSQPQHF. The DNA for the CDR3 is TGCGCCAGCAGCCAAGATCTGGATAGCCAGCCCCAGCATTTT.

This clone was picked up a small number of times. The CDR3 DNA sequence: TGTGCCAGCAGTGAAAACAGATACTACGAGCAGTACTTC. Encoded protein: CASSENRYYEQYF. The chain links TRBV6-1 to TRBJ2-7; D unclear. The CDR3 has 13 amino acids. Germline V gives CDR1 MNHNS, CDR2 SASEGT. V was cut by 2 bases and J by 3 bases, with 8 bases left in between.

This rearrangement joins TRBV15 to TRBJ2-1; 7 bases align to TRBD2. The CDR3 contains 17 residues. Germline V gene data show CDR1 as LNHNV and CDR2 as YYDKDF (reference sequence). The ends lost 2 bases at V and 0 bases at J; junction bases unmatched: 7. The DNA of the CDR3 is TGTGCCACCAGCAGATCCCTCGGGGGGAACTCCTACAATGAGCAGTTCTTC. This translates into CATSRSLGGNSYNEQFF.

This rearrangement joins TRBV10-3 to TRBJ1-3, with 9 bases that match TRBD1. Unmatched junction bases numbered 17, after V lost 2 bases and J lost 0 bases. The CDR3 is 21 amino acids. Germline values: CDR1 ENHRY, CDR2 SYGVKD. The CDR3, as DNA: TGTGCCATCAGTGAGACTTACCAGGGACAGGGTGAGGGCCTCTCTGGAAACACCATATATTTT. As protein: CAISETYQGQGEGLSGNTIYF.

The CDR3 sequence is CASTSGFSGEKLFF. CDR3 sequence (DNA): TGTGCCAGCACCTCGGGATTCTCGGGGGAAAAACTGTTTTTT. V is TRBV28 and J is TRBJ1-4; D remains ambiguous. The CDR3 sequence is 14 residues long. Trimming left V 7 bases short and J 8 bases short, with 17 bases between. Germline assignment: CDR1 MDHEN and CDR2 SYDVKM.

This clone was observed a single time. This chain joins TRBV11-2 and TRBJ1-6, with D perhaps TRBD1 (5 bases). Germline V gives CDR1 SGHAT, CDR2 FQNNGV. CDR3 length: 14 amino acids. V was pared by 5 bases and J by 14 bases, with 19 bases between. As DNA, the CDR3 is TGTGCCAGCAGCCCCGAGCTGGGGCAGCTTTCCCTCCACTTT. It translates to CASSPELGQLSLHF.

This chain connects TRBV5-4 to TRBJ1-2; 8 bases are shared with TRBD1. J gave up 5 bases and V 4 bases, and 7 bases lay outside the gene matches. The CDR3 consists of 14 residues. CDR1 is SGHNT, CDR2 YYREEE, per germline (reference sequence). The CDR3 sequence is CASSPGQGGYGYTF. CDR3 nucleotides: TGTGCCAGCAGCCCCGGACAGGGTGGATATGGCTACACCTTC.

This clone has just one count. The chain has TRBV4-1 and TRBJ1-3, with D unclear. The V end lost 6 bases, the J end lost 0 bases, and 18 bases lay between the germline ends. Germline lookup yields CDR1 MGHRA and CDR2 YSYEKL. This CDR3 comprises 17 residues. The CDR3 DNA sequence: TGCGCCAGCAGACCACTCCTGAGGGCCCGCTCTGGAAACACCATATATTTT. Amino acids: CASRPLLRARSGNTIYF.

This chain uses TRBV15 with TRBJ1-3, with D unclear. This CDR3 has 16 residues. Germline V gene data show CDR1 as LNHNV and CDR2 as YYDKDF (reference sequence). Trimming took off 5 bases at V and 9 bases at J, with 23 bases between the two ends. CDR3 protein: CATSPRRYGARPTIYF. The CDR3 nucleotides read TGTGCCACCAGCCCGCGAAGGTATGGAGCTCGGCCCACCATATATTTT.

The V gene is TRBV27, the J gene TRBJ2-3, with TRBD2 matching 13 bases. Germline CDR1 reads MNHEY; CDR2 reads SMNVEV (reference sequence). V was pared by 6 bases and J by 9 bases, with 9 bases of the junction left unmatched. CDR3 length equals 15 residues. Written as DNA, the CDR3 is TGTGCCAGCAGCCGGACTAGCGGGGGTTTTTCGACGCAGTATTTT. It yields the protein CASSRTSGGFSTQYF.

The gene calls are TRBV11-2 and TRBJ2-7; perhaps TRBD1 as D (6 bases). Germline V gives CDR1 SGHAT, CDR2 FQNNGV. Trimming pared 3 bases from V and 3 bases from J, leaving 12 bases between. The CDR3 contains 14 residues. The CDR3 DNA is TGTGCCAGCAGCTTGGGGACAAGGGGCTACGAGCAGTACTTC. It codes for CASSLGTRGYEQYF.

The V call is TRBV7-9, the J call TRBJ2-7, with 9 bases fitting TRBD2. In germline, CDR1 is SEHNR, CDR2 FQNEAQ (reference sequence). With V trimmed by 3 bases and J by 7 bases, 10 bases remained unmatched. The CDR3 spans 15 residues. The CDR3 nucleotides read TGTGCCAGCAGCTTGAAAGCGGGGGGATCCCAAGAGCAGTACTTC. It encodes CASSLKAGGSQEQYF. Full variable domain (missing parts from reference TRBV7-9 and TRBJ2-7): DTGVSQNPRHKITKRGQNVTFRCDPISEHNRLYWYRQTLGQGPEFLTYFQNEAQLEKSRLLSDRFSAERPKGSFSTLEIQRTEQGDSAMYLCASSLKAGGSQEQYFGPGTRLTVT.

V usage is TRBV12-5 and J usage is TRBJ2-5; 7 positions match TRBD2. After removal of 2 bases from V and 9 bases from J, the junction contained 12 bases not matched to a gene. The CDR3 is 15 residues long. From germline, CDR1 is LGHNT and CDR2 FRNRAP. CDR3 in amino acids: CASGLPPPGGSAQYF. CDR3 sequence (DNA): TGTGCTAGTGGTTTGCCCCCGCCGGGGGGAAGCGCCCAGTACTTC. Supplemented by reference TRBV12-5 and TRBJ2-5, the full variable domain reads DARVTQTPRHKVTEMGQEVTMRCQPILGHNTVFWYRQTMMQGLELLAYFRNRAPLDDSGMPKDRFSAEMPDATLATLKIQPSEPRDSAVYFCASGLPPPGGSAQYFGPGTRLLVL.

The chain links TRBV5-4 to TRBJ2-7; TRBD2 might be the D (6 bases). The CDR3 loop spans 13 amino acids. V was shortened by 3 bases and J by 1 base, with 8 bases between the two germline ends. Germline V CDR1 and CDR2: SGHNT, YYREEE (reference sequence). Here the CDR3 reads CASSSGLSYEQYF. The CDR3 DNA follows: TGTGCCAGCAGCTCTGGACTATCCTACGAGCAGTACTTC.

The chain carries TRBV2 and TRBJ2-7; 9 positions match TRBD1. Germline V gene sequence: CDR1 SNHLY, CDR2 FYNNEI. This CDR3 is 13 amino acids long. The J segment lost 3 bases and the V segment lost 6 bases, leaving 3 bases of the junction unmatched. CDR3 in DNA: TGTGCCAGCAGAGAGGGACAGGGCTACGAGCAGTACTTC. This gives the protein CASREGQGYEQYF. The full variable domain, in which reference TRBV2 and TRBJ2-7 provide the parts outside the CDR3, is EPEVTQTPSHQVTQMGQEVILRCVPISNHLYFYWYRQILGQKVEFLVSFYNNEISEKSEIFDDQFSVERPDGSNFTLKIRSTKLEDSAMYFCASREGQGYEQYFGPGTRLTVT.

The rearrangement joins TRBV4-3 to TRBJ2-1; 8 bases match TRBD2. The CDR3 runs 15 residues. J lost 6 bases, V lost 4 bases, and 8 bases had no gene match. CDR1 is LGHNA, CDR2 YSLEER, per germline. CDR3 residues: CASSPPGAGANEQFF. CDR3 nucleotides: TGCGCCAGCAGCCCCCCGGGAGCGGGGGCCAATGAGCAGTTCTTC.

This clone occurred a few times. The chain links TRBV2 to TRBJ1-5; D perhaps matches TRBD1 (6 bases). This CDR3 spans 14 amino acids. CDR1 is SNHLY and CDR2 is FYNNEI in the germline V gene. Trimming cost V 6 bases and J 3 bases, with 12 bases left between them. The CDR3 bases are TGTGCCAGCAGCCGGACAGCGAACAATCAGCCCCAGCATTTT. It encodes CASSRTANNQPQHF.

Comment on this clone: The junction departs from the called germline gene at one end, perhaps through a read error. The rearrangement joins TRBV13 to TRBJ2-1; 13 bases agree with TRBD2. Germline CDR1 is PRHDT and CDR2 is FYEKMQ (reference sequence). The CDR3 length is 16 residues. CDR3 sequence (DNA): TGTGCCAGCAGCCTAGGGGGACTAGCGGGGAAGTATGAGCAGTTCTTC. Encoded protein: CASSLGGLAGKYEQFF.

The CDR3 loop is CASSPFDRDYEQYF. The CDR3 DNA reads TGTGCCAGCTCACCATTCGACCGGGACTACGAGCAGTACTTC. This sequence joins TRBV18 and TRBJ2-7; maybe TRBD2 (5 bases). The germline V and J ends were trimmed by 2 bases and 3 bases, with 11 bases remaining between them. This CDR3 comprises 14 residues. The germline CDR1 and CDR2 sequences are KGHSH and LQKENI.

The CDR3 spells CASRGVPDTQYF. The DNA of the CDR3 is TGTGCCAGTAGGGGAGTTCCCGATACGCAGTATTTT. The rearrangement links TRBV19 to TRBJ2-3; D possibly corresponds to TRBD2 (5 bases). This CDR3 is built from 12 residues. Looked up from germline, CDR1 is LNHDA and CDR2 is SQIVND (reference sequence). Trimming removed 6 bases from V and 6 bases from J, with 10 bases in between.

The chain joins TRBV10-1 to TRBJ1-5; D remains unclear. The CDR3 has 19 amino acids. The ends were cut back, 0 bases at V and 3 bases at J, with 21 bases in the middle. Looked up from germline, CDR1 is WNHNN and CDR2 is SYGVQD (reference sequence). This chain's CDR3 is CASSESGGNLDFFNQPQHF. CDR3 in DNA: TGCGCCAGCAGTGAGTCAGGAGGAAACCTGGATTTTTTCAATCAGCCCCAGCATTTT.

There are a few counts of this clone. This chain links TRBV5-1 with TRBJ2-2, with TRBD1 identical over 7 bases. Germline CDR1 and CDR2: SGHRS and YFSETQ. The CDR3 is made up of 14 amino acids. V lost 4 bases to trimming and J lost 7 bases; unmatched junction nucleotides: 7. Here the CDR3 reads CASSPIRDSGELFF. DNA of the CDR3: TGCGCCAGCAGCCCTATCCGGGACAGCGGGGAGCTGTTTTTT.